This T cell receptor (beta chain) was documented in a study of early T cells in non-severe SARS-CoV-2 infection. Study as a whole: RNA in bulk from unsorted whole blood was sequenced, and chains were unpaired.

Tagging with unique molecular identifiers was applied to individual cDNA molecules. MiXCR, run by TCRdb on the 5' RACE reads, gives a single entry per CDR3 protein. The sample contains tens of thousands of distinct CDR3 sequences, 11% of which appear only once. The study's findings and limits: Anti-spike CD8 specificities were favored by VDJdb matching, whose results missed private and CD4 specificities.

This clonotype has at least ten counts. Its antigen is currently unknown. Trimming cost V 3 bases and J 2 bases, with 17 bases left between them. The CDR3 has 16 amino acids. Looked up from germline, CDR1 is WSHSY and CDR2 is SAAADI. The genes are TRBV10-2 and TRBJ2-7; possibly TRBD2 for D (6 bases). The specimen sequenced was whole blood. The TCR was taken from an adult who was a healthcare worker with PCR-confirmed SARS-CoV-2 infection or an uninfected control (not recorded which). In DNA, the CDR3 is TGCGCCAGCAGTGACGTTTACGGGAGCCAAACCTACGAGCAGTACTTC. The encoded protein is CASSDVYGSQTYEQYF.